This T cell receptor (beta chain) was sequenced during a study of human CD4 T cells and Enterobacteriaceae (dated by TCRdb to 2018 to 2020). With regard to this clone: Its antigen remains undetermined. Base qualities are not at hand, and no much larger clone is one base apart.

The CDR3, from cysteine to phenylalanine, totals 15 residues. Just CDR3 DNA is preserved here, 45 bases in frame from base 1. CDR1 and CDR2 are read off the germline V gene as SNHLY and FYNNEI. Between the V and J ends, shortened by 4 bases and 9 bases respectively, the junction contains 19 bases. Deep-level sequencing, with a detection sensitivity of one cell in 200,000, was applied to the ex vivo total memory CD4+ samples. The QIAamp DNA Micro Kit was used to extract genomic DNA from cell pellets, and spectrophotometry was used to check the quantity and purity of the genomic DNA. Amplification of TCR Vbeta CDR3 regions was performed with the immunoSEQ multiplex PCR assay. The amplicons were sequenced on the Illumina HiSeq platform. The retrieved sequences were 87 nucleotides long and included the CDR3 region. On the authors' methods: Each unique productive TCR Vbeta nucleotide sequence counted as a clonotype and was quantified by productive template frequency from ImmunoSEQ Analyzer V3.0. Expanded clonotypes were defined by a threshold at the top 5th percentile of each frequency-ranked repertoire. Repertoire overlap was computed as Chao-Jaccard with the R package fossil and visualized by nonmetric multidimensional scaling with the R package MASS. TCRdb holds this immuneACCESS table with in-frame rearrangements only. Some clones are missing; in checked studies, unresolved V genes explain under half, and the rest has no known cause. D and trimming were read from the DNA, whereas the V and J calls and clone size are those reported in that table. The sample table contains fewer than 35,000 clones; only one count was recorded for about 82% of them. About 0.96% of the sample comes from the top ten.

Memory CD4+ T cells, defined as all CD4+ cells except CD45RA+CCR7+CD95- naive cells, were FACS-sorted on a FACSAria III to over 95% purity. Blood from healthy donors was obtained from blood donation centers in Switzerland. Positive selection with CD4 and CD14 magnetic microbeads was used to enrich total CD4+ T cells and monocytes. CD8+, CD14+, CD16+, CD56+, CD19+ and CD25-bright cells were excluded prior to sorting. To assess in vivo expansion of bacteria-reactive clonotypes, total memory CD4+ T cells from a couple of blood donors were sequenced directly ex vivo. Ficoll-Paque Plus was used to isolate peripheral blood mononuclear cells from donor blood. Here is what the overall study found, with its caveats: The only basis for inferring the reactivity of ex vivo clonotypes was matching nucleotide sequences to CFSE-low cultures from the same donors. Ex vivo, broadly cross-reactive clonotypes appeared more expanded than specific ones, with about 55% of the 19 and about 60% of the roughly 34 in the top 5%.

The source of this sequence is a human donor in good health. The sample was memory CD4+ T cells from blood. What the cell subset or site label conveys for this sample: total memory CD4 T cells sorted directly ex vivo, unstimulated. Recombination joined TRBV2 with TRBJ2-1, with TRBD2 tentatively as D gene (5 bases match). Read as DNA, the sequence is TGTGCCAGCAGTGCGGACTTTTCTTTTTCGGGTGAGCAGTTCTTC. Its translation is CASSADFSFSGEQFF. Beyond the CDR3, the reference TRBV2 and TRBJ2-1 genes provide the residues; the full variable domain reads: EPEVTQTPSHQVTQMGQEVILRCVPISNHLYFYWYRQILGQKVEFLVSFYNNEISEKSEIFDDQFSVERPDGSNFTLKIRSTKLEDSAMYFCASSADFSFSGEQFFGPGTRLTVL.